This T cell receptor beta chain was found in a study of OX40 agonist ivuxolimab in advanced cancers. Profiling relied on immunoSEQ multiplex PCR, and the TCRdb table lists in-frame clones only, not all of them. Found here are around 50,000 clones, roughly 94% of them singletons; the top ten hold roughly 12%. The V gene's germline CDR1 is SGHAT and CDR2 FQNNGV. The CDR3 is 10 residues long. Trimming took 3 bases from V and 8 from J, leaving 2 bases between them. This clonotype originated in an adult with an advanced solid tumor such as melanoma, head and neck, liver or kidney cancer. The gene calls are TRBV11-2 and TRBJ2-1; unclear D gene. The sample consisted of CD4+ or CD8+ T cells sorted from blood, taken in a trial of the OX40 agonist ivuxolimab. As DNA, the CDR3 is TGTGCCAGCAGCTTGGATGAGCAGTTCTTC. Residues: CASSLDEQFF.